This passage covers 12 T cell receptor beta chains from one sample sequenced in a study of cytomegalovirus exposure and HLA in healthy donors. The PCR used 60 Vbeta and 13 Jbeta primers. The assay was immunoSEQ multiplex PCR, and TCRdb's table has in-frame clones only and misses some. The sample shows some 150,000 clones, around 88% of them seen only once. Sequencing input: PBMCs. These receptors all stem from a woman younger than 45 in good health and CMV-seronegative.

V gene TRBV21-1 combines with J gene TRBJ1-5; whether TRBD1, the table's D call, matches the DNA was not checked. TRBV21-1 is a recognized pseudogene. This CDR3 region has 18 residues. CDR3 DNA sequence: TGTGCCAGCACCAATAGACAGGCTGGCCGGGCGAGCAATCAGCCCCAGCATTTT. Protein product: CASTNRQAGRASNQPQHF.

This clone was seen a single time. This sequence joins TRBV4-1 and TRBJ2-3; 8 bases match TRBD2. J gave up 3 bases and V 2 bases, and 7 bases lay outside the gene matches. There are 16 residues in the CDR3. Germline loops: CDR1 MGHRA, CDR2 YSYEKL. The CDR3 reads CASSQRQAGATDTQYF. CDR3 coding DNA: TGCGCCAGCAGCCAACGGCAAGCGGGGGCGACAGATACGCAGTATTTT.

V is TRBV9 and J is TRBJ2-3; 9 bases align to TRBD2. Germline V gene lookup returns CDR1 SGDLS and CDR2 YYNGEE. The CDR3 has 15 residues. V was pared by 0 bases and J by 5 bases, with 4 bases of the junction left unmatched. The CDR3 DNA sequence: TGTGCCAGCAGCGTAGCTAGCGGGGCCGAAGATACGCAGTATTTT. Its protein is CASSVASGAEDTQYF.

CDR3: CASSYSGTGYNEQFF. The CDR3 DNA follows: TGTGCCAGCAGTTACTCGGGGACAGGCTACAATGAGCAGTTCTTC. The rearrangement uses TRBV6-5 and TRBJ2-1; 8 bases line up with TRBD1. Trimming removed 0 bases from V and 3 bases from J; junction bases left unmatched: 1. Germline V gene sequence: CDR1 MNHEY, CDR2 SVGAGI. The CDR3 runs 15 residues.

The V and J genes are TRBV7-2 and TRBJ2-7; D call uncertain. Germline V CDR1 and CDR2: SGHTA, FQGNSA. CDR3 length equals 14 residues. V lost 5 bases to trimming and J lost 3 bases, with 14 bases between them. CDR3 amino acids: CASSADIFYYEQYF. The CDR3 coding sequence is TGTGCCAGCAGCGCAGACATATTTTACTACGAGCAGTACTTC.

The gene calls are TRBV6-6 and TRBJ2-2; D might be TRBD2 (6 bases). The CDR3 runs to 15 residues. Trimming pared 7 bases from V and 6 bases from J, leaving 18 bases between. Germline loops: CDR1 MNHNY, CDR2 SVGAGI (reference sequence). CDR3 nucleotides: TGTGCCAGCATTGGTGAGGGCTGGGAGGCCGGGGAGCTGTTTTTT. Amino acid sequence: CASIGEGWEAGELFF.

The rearrangement links TRBV5-1 to TRBJ2-2, with TRBD2 identical over 7 bases. The V segment lost 4 bases and the J segment 5 bases; nucleotides outside the gene matches: 11. In germline, CDR1 is SGHRS, CDR2 YFSETQ. CDR3 length: 16 residues. The CDR3 nucleotides are TGCGCCAGCAGCCGGGCGGGGAGGGCGACGACCGGGGAGCTGTTTTTT. Its translation: CASSRAGRATTGELFF.

The rearrangement joins TRBV5-1 to TRBJ2-7, with D unresolved. The length of the CDR3 is 14 residues. Germline V CDR1 and CDR2: SGHRS, YFSETQ. V was pared by 4 bases and J by 0 bases, with 11 bases between. The CDR3 DNA reads as TGCGCCAGCAGCCGAATTGATAGCTCCTACGAGCAGTACTTC. Protein product: CASSRIDSSYEQYF. Full variable domain (outside the CDR3, taken from reference TRBV5-1 and TRBJ2-7): KAGVTQTPRYLIKTRGQQVTLSCSPISGHRSVSWYQQTPGQGLQFLFEYFSETQRNKGNFPGRFSGRQFSNSRSEMNVSTLELGDSALYLCASSRIDSSYEQYFGPGTRLTVT.

The rearrangement uses TRBV28 and TRBJ1-2; D is ambiguous. The CDR3 covers 12 residues. The germline V gene has CDR1 MDHEN and CDR2 SYDVKM. Trimming left V 10 bases short and J 2 bases short, with 11 bases between. This CDR3 reads CATETGNYGYTF. As DNA, the CDR3 is TGTGCCACCGAAACGGGGAACTATGGCTACACCTTC.

This clone has more than one count but fewer than ten. The V call is TRBV5-8, the J call TRBJ1-1, with 7 bases that match TRBD1. The CDR3 loop spans 15 amino acids. CDR1 SGHTS and CDR2 YDEGEE come from the germline V gene. Trimming at V came to 2 bases and at J to 1 base, leaving 5 bases not matched to a gene. Here the CDR3 reads CASSLGTGANTEAFF. The DNA of the CDR3 is TGTGCCAGCAGCTTAGGAACAGGGGCGAACACTGAAGCTTTCTTT. Looking up the rest from reference TRBV5-8 and TRBJ1-1 gives the full variable domain: EAGVTQSPTHLIKTRGQQATLRCSPISGHTSVYWYQQALGLGLQFLLWYDEGEERNRGNFPPRFSGRQFPNYSSELNVNALELEDSALYLCASSLGTGANTEAFFGQGTRLTVV.

V gene TRBV10-3 combines with J gene TRBJ2-7, with 11 bases lining up with TRBD1. This CDR3 is built from 15 residues. V lost 4 bases to trimming and J lost 3 bases; unmatched junction nucleotides: 5. Germline V gene sequence: CDR1 ENHRY, CDR2 SYGVKD. CDR3 region: CAISAGQGEFYEQYF. The CDR3 DNA is TGTGCCATCAGTGCGGGACAGGGGGAATTCTACGAGCAGTACTTC.

This clone has only one observation. The rearrangement joins TRBV11-3 to TRBJ2-6, with D perhaps TRBD1 (5 bases). Trimming left V 1 base short and J 0 bases short, with 13 bases between. Germline CDR1 reads SGHNT; CDR2 reads YENEEA. CDR3 length equals 18 residues. This chain's CDR3 is CASSLALGGHSGANVLTF. The CDR3 DNA sequence: TGTGCCAGCAGCTTAGCCCTCGGCGGACACTCTGGGGCCAACGTCCTGACTTTC.